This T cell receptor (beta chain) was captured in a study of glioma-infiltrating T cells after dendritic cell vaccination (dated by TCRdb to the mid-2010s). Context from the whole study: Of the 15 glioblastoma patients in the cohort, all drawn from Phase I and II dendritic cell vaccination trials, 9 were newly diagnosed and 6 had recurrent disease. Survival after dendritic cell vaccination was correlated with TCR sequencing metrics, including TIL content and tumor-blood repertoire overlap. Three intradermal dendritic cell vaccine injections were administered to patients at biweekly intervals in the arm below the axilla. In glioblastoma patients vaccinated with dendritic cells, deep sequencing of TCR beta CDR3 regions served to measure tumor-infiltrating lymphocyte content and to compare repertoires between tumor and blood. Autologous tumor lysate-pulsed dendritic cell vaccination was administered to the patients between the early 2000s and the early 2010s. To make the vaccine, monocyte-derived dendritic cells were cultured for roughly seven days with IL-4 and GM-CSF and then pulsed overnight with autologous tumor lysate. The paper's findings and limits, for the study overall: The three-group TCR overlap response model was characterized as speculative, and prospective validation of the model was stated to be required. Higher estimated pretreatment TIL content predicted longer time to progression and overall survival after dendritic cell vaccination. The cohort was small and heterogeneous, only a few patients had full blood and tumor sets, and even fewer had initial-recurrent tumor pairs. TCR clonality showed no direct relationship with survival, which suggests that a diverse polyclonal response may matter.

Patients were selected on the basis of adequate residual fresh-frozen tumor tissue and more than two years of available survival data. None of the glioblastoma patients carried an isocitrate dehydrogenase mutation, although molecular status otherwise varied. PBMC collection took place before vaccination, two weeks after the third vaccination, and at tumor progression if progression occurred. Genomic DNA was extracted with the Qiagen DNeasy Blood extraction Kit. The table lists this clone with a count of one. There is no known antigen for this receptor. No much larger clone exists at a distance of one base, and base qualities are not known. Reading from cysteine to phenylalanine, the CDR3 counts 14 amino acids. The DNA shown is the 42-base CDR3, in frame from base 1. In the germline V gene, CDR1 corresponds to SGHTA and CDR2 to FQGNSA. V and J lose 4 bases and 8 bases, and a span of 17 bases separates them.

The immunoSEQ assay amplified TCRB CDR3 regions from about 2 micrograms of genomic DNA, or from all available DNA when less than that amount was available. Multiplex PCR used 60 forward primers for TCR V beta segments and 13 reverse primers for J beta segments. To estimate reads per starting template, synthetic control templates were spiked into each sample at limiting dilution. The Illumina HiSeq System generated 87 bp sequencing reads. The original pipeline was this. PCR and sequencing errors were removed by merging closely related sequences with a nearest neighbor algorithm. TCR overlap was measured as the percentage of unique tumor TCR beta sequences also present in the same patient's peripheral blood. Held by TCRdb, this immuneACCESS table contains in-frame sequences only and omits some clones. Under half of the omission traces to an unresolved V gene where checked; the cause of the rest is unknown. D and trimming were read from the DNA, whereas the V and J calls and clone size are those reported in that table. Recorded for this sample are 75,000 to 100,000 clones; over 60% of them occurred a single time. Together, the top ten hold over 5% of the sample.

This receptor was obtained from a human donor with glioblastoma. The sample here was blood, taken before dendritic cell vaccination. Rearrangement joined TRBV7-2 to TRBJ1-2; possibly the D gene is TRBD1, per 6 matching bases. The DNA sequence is TGTGCCAGCAGCTCCTCCAGGGGACAAGGCGGCTACACCTTC. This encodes CASSSSRGQGGYTF.